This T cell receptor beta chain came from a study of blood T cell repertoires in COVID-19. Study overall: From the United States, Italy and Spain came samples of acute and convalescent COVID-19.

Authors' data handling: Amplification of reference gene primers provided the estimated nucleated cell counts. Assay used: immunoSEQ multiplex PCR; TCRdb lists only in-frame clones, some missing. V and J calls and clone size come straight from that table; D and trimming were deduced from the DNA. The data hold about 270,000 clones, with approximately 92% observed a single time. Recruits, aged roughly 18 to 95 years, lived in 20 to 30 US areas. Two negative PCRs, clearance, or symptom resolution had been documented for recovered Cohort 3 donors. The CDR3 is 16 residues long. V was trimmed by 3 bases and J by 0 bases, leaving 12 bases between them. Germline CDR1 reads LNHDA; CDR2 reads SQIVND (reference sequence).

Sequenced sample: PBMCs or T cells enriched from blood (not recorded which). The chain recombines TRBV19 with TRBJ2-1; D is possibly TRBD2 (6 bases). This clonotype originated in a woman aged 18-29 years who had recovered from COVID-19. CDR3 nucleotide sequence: TGTGCCAGTAGTATGAGGAGGGGACTCTCCTACAATGAGCAGTTCTTC. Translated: CASSMRRGLSYNEQFF.